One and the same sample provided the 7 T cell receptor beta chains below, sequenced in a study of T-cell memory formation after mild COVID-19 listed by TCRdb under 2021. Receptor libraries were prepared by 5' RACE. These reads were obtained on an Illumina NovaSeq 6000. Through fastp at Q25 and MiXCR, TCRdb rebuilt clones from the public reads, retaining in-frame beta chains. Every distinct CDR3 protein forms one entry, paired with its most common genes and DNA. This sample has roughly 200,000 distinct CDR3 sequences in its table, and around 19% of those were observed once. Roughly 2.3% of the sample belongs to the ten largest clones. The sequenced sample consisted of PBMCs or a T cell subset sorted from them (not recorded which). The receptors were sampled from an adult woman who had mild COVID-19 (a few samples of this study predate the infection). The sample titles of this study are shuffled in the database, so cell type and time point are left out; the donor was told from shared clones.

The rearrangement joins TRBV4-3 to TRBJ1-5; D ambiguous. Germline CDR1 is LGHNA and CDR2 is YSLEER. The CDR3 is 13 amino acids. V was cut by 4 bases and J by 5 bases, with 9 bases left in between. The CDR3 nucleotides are TGCGCCAGCAGCCCATCTGCGGATCAGCCCCAGCATTTT. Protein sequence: CASSPSADQPQHF.

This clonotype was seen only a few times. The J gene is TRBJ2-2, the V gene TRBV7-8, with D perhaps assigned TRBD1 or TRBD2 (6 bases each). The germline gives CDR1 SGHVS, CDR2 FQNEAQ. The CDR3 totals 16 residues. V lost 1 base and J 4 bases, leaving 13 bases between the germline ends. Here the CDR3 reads CASSLVFGGRTGELFF. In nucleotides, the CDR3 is TGTGCCAGCAGCTTAGTGTTTGGGGGGCGCACCGGGGAGCTGTTTTTT.

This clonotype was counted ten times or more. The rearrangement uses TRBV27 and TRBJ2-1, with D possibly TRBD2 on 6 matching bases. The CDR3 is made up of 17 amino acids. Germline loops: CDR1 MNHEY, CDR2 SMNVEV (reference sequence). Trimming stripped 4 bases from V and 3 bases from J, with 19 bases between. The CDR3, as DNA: TGTGCCAGCAGTTCATCACCACTAGCTTTCGTCTACAATGAGCAGTTCTTC. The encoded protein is CASSSSPLAFVYNEQFF.

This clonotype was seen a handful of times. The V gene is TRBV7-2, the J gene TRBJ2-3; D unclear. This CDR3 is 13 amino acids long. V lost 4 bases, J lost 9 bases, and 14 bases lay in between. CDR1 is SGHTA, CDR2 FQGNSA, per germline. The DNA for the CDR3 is TGTGCCAGCAGCTCCCACCAAGGCGAGACGCAGTATTTT. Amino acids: CASSSHQGETQYF.

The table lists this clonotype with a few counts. CDR3 nucleotides: TGCAGTGCTAGAGATCCGGCGAACTATGGCTACACCTTC. This sequence encodes CSARDPANYGYTF. V and J are TRBV20-1 and TRBJ1-2; D is ambiguous. V was cut by 0 bases and J by 2 bases, with 7 bases left in between. The germline CDR1 and CDR2 sequences are DFQATT and SNEGSKA (reference sequence). The CDR3 spans 13 residues.

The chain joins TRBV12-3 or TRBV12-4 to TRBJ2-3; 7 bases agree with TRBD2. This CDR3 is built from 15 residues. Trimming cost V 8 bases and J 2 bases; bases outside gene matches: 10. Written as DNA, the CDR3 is TGTGCCAGCGCCCGTGGGAAGCGGGACACAGATACGCAGTATTTT. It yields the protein CASARGKRDTDTQYF.

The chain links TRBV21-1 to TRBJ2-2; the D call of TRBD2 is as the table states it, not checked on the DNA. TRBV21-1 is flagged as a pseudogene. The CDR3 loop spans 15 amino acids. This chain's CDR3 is CASSKTSGNTGELFF. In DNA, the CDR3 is TGTGCCAGCAGCAAGACTAGCGGGAACACCGGGGAGCTGTTTTTT.